The present T cell receptor beta chain was sequenced within a study of siplizumab effects on memory and regulatory T cells. As concerns this clone: As yet, its antigen is unknown.

Study-level findings and limits: A minor share of alloreactive clones matched unstimulated subsets.

Germline values: CDR1 SNHLY, CDR2 FYNNEI. Trimming pared 7 bases from V and 0 bases from J, leaving 15 bases between. The CDR3 is 16 residues long. Some clones are missing from TCRdb's copy, which holds only in-frame ones; the method was immunoSEQ multiplex PCR. The repertoire has nearly 95,000 clones, 90% to 95% of them found once; the top ten carry around 0.33%. The receptor's source is a human donor in good health. This chain links TRBV2 with TRBJ1-4; D call uncertain. Sequenced sample: non-Treg CD4+ T cells sorted from blood. The CDR3: CASNSYLGATNEKLFF. The CDR3 DNA is TGTGCCAGCAACTCCTACCTGGGTGCAACTAATGAAAAACTGTTTTTT.